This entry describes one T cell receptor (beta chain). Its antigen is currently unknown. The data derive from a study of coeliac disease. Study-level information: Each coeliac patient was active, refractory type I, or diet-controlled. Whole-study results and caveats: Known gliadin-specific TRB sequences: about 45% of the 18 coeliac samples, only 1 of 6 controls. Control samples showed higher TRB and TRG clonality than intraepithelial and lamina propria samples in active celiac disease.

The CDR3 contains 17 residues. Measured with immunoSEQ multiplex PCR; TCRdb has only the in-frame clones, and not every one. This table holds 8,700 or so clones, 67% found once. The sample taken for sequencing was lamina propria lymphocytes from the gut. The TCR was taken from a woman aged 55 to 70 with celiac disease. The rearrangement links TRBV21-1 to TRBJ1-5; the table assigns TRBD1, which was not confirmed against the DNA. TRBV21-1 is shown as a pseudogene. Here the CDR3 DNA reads TGTGCCAGCAGCAAACTCAGGGTACCGTATAGCAATCAGCCCCAGCATTTT. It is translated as CASSKLRVPYSNQPQHF.